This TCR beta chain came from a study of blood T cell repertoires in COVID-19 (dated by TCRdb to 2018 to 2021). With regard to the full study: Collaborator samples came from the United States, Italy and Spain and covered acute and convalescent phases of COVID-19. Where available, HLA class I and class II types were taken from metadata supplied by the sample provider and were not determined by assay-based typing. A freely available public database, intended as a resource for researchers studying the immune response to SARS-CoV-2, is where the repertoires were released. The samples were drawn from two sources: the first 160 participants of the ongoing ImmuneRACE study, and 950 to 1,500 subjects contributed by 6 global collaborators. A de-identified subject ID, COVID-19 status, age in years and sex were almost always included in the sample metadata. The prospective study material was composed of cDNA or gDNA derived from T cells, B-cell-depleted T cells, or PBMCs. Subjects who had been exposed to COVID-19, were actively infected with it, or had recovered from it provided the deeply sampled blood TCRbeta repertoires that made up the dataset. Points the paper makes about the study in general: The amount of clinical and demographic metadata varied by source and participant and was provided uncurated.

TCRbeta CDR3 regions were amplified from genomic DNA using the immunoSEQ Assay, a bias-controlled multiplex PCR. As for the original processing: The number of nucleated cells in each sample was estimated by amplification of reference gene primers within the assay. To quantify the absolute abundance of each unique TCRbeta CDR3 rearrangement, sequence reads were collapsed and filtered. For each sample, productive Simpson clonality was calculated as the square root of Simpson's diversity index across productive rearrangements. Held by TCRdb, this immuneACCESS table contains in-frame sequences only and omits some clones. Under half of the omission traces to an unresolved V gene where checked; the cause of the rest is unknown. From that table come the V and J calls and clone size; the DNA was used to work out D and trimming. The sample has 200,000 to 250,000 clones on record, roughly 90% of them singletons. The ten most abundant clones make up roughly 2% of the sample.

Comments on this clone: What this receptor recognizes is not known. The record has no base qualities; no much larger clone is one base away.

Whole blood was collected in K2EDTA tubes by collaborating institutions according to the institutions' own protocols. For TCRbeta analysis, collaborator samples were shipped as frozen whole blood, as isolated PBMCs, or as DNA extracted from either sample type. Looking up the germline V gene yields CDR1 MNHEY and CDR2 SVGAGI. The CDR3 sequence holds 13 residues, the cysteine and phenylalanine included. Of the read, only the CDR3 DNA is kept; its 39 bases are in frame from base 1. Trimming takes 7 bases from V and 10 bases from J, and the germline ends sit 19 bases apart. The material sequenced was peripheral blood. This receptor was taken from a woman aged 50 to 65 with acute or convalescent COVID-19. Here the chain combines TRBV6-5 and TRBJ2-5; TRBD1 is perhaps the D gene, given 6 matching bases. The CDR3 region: CASNPDSPVDQYF. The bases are TGTGCCAGCAACCCGGACAGCCCTGTTGACCAGTACTTC.